The clone carrying this T cell receptor beta chain is medium-sized. Its antigen remains unknown. Time point denoted: sample taken at primary tumor resection. Whole RNA from tumor, nontumor lung or frozen PBMC was sequenced unsorted. TCRdb re-analysed the 5' RACE reads in MiXCR, keeping a single row per CDR3 protein. This table has over a thousand distinct CDR3 sequences, about 10% appearing once. The germline CDR1 and CDR2 sequences are LNHNV and YYDKDF (reference sequence). This CDR3 has 18 amino acids. The V segment lost 0 bases and the J segment 3 bases; nucleotides outside the gene matches: 14. The data belong to a study of spatial heterogeneity in lung cancer. Study information: Each unique TCR and UMI combination was seen more than ten times on average in raw reads.

Overall study results and limits: Ubiquitous nonsynonymous mutations were tracked by counts of ubiquitous expanded TCRs, and regional ones by counts of regional expanded TCRs. Beta chains had an estimated 13% coverage of tumor T cells, and alpha chains had roughly 7.1%. Counts of expanded alpha and beta TCRs within tumors tracked the tumor nonsynonymous mutation count.

Sequencing was performed on lung tumor tissue, taken at surgery. The rearrangement joins TRBV15 to TRBJ2-7; 7 bases are shared with TRBD1. The TCR originated in a male donor with early-stage non-small cell lung cancer. The CDR3 DNA reads as TGTGCCACCAGCAGAGATCCCCCGGGACAGAGCGTGTTCTACGAGCAGTACTTC. Protein: CATSRDPPGQSVFYEQYF.